The sequence of this T cell receptor (beta chain) was determined in a study of response to subunit inactivated influenza vaccine. TCRdb reanalysed the RT-PCR reads using MiXCR and keeps one entry per CDR3 protein. This table holds around 790,000 distinct CDR3 sequences, approximately 21% found once. Details on this clonotype: What it binds is not known.

Overall study results and limits: It was suggested by the authors that few new T cells are recruited by each seasonal influenza vaccination.

Sequencing used PBMCs from blood, obtained approximately 5 days after vaccination. The sequence came from a man over 45 who received an inactivated influenza vaccine.

The CDR3 nucleotides read TGTGCCAGCACTAAGACAGGGACGTTGAACATTCAGTACTTC. Its protein product is CASTKTGTLNIQYF. V usage is TRBV6-2 or TRBV6-3 and J usage is TRBJ2-4; the match to TRBD1 covers 7 bases. CDR1 is MNHEY, CDR2 SVGEGT, per germline. The CDR3 is made up of 14 amino acids. The ends lost 7 bases at V and 7 bases at J; junction bases unmatched: 10.